This T cell receptor (beta chain) was observed in a study of CD8 T cells in Susac syndrome. RNA in amounts of about 0.5 to 1 ug was reverse transcribed with random hexamers. TCRdb re-analysed the immunoSEQ multiplex PCR reads in MiXCR, keeping a single row per CDR3 protein. The sample lists 150,000 to 200,000 distinct CDR3 sequences, roughly 94% seen once, with 0.1% to 0.13% in the top ten. The CDR3 loop spans 14 amino acids. J was trimmed by 2 bases and V by 3 bases; bases with no gene match: 4. CDR1 is SGDLS, CDR2 YYNGEE, per germline. Sequencing was carried out using CD4+ T cells from PBMCs. This receptor was taken from a human donor with Susac syndrome. V and J are TRBV9 and TRBJ1-2, with TRBD1 identical over 7 bases. For the CDR3, the DNA is TGTGCCAGCAGCGAGCGGGGACAGAACTATGGCTACACCTTC. It encodes CASSERGQNYGYTF.